A single T cell receptor beta chain is shown here with its context. This CDR3 has 16 residues. Germline V gives CDR1 SGHNT, CDR2 YYREEE (reference sequence). V lost 4 bases, J lost 0 bases, and 16 bases lay in between. The protocol was immunoSEQ multiplex PCR, while the TCRdb copy is restricted to in-frame clones and leaves out a portion. Of about 210,000 clones detected, about 82% appear once; the ten largest clones hold under 2.5%. These data come from a study of blood T cell repertoires in COVID-19. During active infection, Seattle patients enrolled and were then monitored through disease. V is TRBV5-4 and J is TRBJ1-1; possible D gene TRBD1, 6 bases. The sequenced material came from peripheral blood. The receptor was isolated from a woman aged 65 to 85 with COVID-19, enrolled during active disease. The CDR3 loop reads CASSRQSGTLNTEAFF. The CDR3 DNA is TGTGCCAGCAGCCGACAATCCGGGACACTGAACACTGAAGCTTTCTTT.